One sample yielded the 18 T cell receptor beta chains listed below, sequenced in a study of OX40 agonist ivuxolimab in advanced cancers. Profiled with immunoSEQ multiplex PCR; TCRdb holds only in-frame clones, not every one. The data show roughly 62,000 clones, 85% seen once. The specimen was CD4+ or CD8+ T cells sorted from blood, collected in a trial of the OX40 agonist ivuxolimab. The receptors were sampled from an adult with an advanced solid tumor such as melanoma, head and neck, liver or kidney cancer.

The chain recombines TRBV6-1 with TRBJ2-2; D remains unclear. This CDR3 contains 15 residues. Germline-derived CDR1 and CDR2 are MNHNS and SASEGT. V was shortened by 8 bases and J by 0 bases, with 13 bases between the two germline ends. The CDR3 here is CASGATAANTGELFF. The CDR3 DNA follows: TGTGCCAGCGGAGCGACGGCCGCGAACACCGGGGAGCTGTTTTTT.

The gene calls are TRBV5-1 and TRBJ1-2, with a possible D match to TRBD1 (6 bases). This CDR3 region has 13 residues. Germline loops: CDR1 SGHRS, CDR2 YFSETQ. V was pared by 1 base and J by 4 bases, with 8 bases between. The CDR3 here is CASSLRGGYGYTF. CDR3 DNA: TGCGCCAGCAGCTTGAGGGGGGGCTATGGCTACACCTTC.

This chain connects TRBV10-3 to TRBJ1-6; D is perhaps TRBD1 (6 bases). V gave up 9 bases and J gave up 5 bases, with 14 bases separating them. CDR3 length: 14 amino acids. Germline V CDR1 and CDR2: ENHRY, SYGVKD. The CDR3 nucleotides are TGTGCCATGCGCCGGGACAAAGATAATTCACCCCTCCACTTT. Translated: CAMRRDKDNSPLHF.

V usage is TRBV28 and J usage is TRBJ1-4; the match to TRBD1 covers 7 bases. V shed 6 bases, J shed 8 bases, and the junction held 12 bases outside the gene matches. This CDR3 comprises 15 residues. The germline gives CDR1 MDHEN, CDR2 SYDVKM. In nucleotides, the CDR3 is TGTGCCAGCAGCCCAACAGCGACAGGGATAGAAAAACTGTTTTTT. Amino acid sequence: CASSPTATGIEKLFF.

The V gene is TRBV9, the J gene TRBJ1-2; 9 bases agree with TRBD1. J gave up 2 bases and V 3 bases, and 2 bases lay outside the gene matches. Germline CDR1 is SGDLS and CDR2 is YYNGEE. CDR3 length: 14 amino acids. CDR3: CASSGDRANYGYTF. The CDR3 region has the DNA TGTGCCAGCAGCGGGGACAGGGCGAACTATGGCTACACCTTC.

A note on this clone: Other DNA variants within this sample encode the same CDR3. The V gene is TRBV25-1, the J gene TRBJ2-1; 10 bases are a match to TRBD1. This CDR3 comprises 14 residues. Trimming at V came to 7 bases and at J to 6 bases, leaving 6 bases not matched to a gene. Germline CDR1 reads MGHDK; CDR2 reads SYGVNS. DNA for the CDR3: TGTGCCAGCAATCTGGGACAGGGGATCAATGAGCAGTTCTTC. It yields the protein CASNLGQGINEQFF.

The rearrangement joins TRBV15 to TRBJ1-4; D uncertain. CDR1 LNHNV and CDR2 YYDKDF come from the germline V gene (reference sequence). The CDR3 has 14 amino acids. Trimming took 0 bases from V and 8 from J, leaving 10 bases between them. Here the CDR3 reads CATSRDIGKEKLFF. The CDR3 coding sequence is TGTGCCACCAGCAGAGATATCGGAAAAGAAAAACTGTTTTTT.

This clone has only a few counts. The chain carries TRBV19 and TRBJ1-2; D might be TRBD1 (6 bases). The CDR3 is 13 amino acids. In germline, CDR1 is LNHDA, CDR2 SQIVND (reference sequence). The ends were cut back, 4 bases at V and 7 bases at J, with 13 bases in the middle. The CDR3 sequence: CASSTSGAAGYTF. The CDR3 coding sequence is TGTGCCAGTAGTACCTCAGGGGCGGCTGGCTACACCTTC.

V is TRBV6-5 and J is TRBJ2-7, with D perhaps TRBD2 (6 bases). The CDR3 runs 13 residues. Trimming left V 5 bases short and J 3 bases short, with 11 bases between. Germline loops: CDR1 MNHEY, CDR2 SVGAGI. CDR3 loop: CASSRGTGYEQYF. DNA for the CDR3: TGTGCCAGCAGTCGGGGGACCGGCTACGAGCAGTACTTC.

The V call is TRBV27, the J call TRBJ1-1; TRBD1 might be the D (5 bases). Trimming took off 5 bases at V and 1 base at J, with 26 bases between the two ends. The CDR3 runs 19 residues. Germline V CDR1 and CDR2: MNHEY, SMNVEV (reference sequence). For the CDR3, the DNA is TGTGCCAGCAGTGCCCTTACCGGGACCCACGGACGGGAGAACACTGAAGCTTTCTTT. This codes for CASSALTGTHGRENTEAFF.

The chain has TRBV7-3 and TRBJ1-2; weak D call: TRBD1 (6 bases). Trimming stripped 3 bases from V and 2 bases from J, with 7 bases between. CDR3 length equals 13 residues. Germline values: CDR1 SGHTA, CDR2 FQGTGA. The CDR3 sequence: CASSFGQNYGYTF. The CDR3 nucleotides are TGTGCCAGCAGCTTTGGACAGAACTATGGCTACACCTTC.

The genes are TRBV4-1 and TRBJ2-3; D call uncertain. CDR1 and CDR2 (germline): MGHRA, YSYEKL. This CDR3 is 15 amino acids long. V was shortened by 1 base and J by 2 bases, with 10 bases between the two germline ends. The CDR3, as DNA: TGCGCCAGCAGCCAAGTACGCTCGGTCACAGATACGCAGTATTTT. This gives the protein CASSQVRSVTDTQYF.

The J gene is TRBJ2-1, the V gene TRBV28, with unresolved D. The CDR3 is made up of 14 amino acids. CDR1 MDHEN and CDR2 SYDVKM come from the germline V gene. V was clipped by 5 bases and J by 3 bases, with 11 bases between them. The CDR3 bases are TGTGCCAGCAGTGGTGCGGACCTCTACAATGAGCAGTTCTTC. Translation gives CASSGADLYNEQFF.

This chain connects TRBV2 to TRBJ2-5; TRBD1 aligns across 7 bases. V dropped 4 bases and J dropped 1; count of bases not matched to a gene: 0. Germline V gives CDR1 SNHLY, CDR2 FYNNEI. The CDR3 is 13 residues long. CDR3 sequence: CASSGTGQETQYF. DNA of the CDR3: TGTGCCAGCAGTGGGACAGGCCAAGAGACCCAGTACTTC.

V usage is TRBV6-5 and J usage is TRBJ1-3; D may be TRBD1 (6 bases). In germline, CDR1 is MNHEY, CDR2 SVGAGI. This CDR3 spans 15 amino acids. Between the trimmed V and J ends, which lost 6 bases and 1 base, there was a span of 13 bases. The CDR3 protein is CASRTGRRSGNTIYF. DNA for the CDR3: TGTGCCAGCAGAACAGGGAGACGGTCTGGAAACACCATATATTTT.

The chain couples TRBV10-3 to TRBJ2-7; 10 nucleotides line up with TRBD1. CDR1 and CDR2 (germline): ENHRY, SYGVKD. V was clipped by 4 bases and J by 1 base; unmatched bases: 1. This CDR3 has 14 residues. DNA for the CDR3: TGTGCCATCAGTGGGGACAGGGGTTCCTACGAGCAGTACTTC. Translation: CAISGDRGSYEQYF.

This clone was detected only a few times. The rearrangement links TRBV5-3 to TRBJ2-7; 10 nucleotides align to TRBD2. TRBV5-3 has ORF status, its function being uncertain. The CDR3 sequence is 18 residues long. Trimming took 4 bases from V and 5 from J; bases not matched to a gene: 18. In DNA form, the CDR3 reads TGTGCCAGAAGCCGTAACGACTCACCAGCGGGAGGGCCCAACGAGCAGTACTTC. Amino acid sequence: CARSRNDSPAGGPNEQYF.

This rearrangement joins TRBV7-9 to TRBJ2-2; tentatively, D is TRBD2 (6 bases). CDR3 length: 14 amino acids. V lost 3 bases and J 8 bases, leaving 13 bases between the germline ends. In germline, CDR1 is SEHNR, CDR2 FQNEAQ (reference sequence). The CDR3 sequence is CASSFEIGGGELFF. The CDR3 DNA is TGTGCCAGCAGCTTCGAGATCGGGGGAGGGGAGCTGTTTTTT.